A single sample gave rise to the 8 T cell receptor beta chains below, sequenced in a study of beta chain features in type 1 diabetes (dated by TCRdb to the late 2010s). The method behind the library was the immunoSEQ multiplex PCR assay. The High Capacity cDNA Reverse Transcription Kit was used to reverse transcribe all of the isolated RNA, meaning that expressed TCRB transcripts were what got sequenced. TCRdb's version of the immuneACCESS table is confined to in-frame rearrangements and falls short of the full clone set. An unresolved V gene accounts for under half of the shortfall where checked; the remainder is of unknown origin. Within this sample are more than 300,000 clones, with over 13% of them counted one time only. The ten largest account for approximately 0.02% of the sample. Sequencing was carried out using naive CD4+ T cells from blood. Taken with the paper, the label for cell subset or site translates to: true naive CD4+ T cells. These receptor sequences come from a woman between 18 and 29 years old in good health.

This clone was observed a few times. The rearrangement links TRBV11-1 to TRBJ2-5; perhaps TRBD2 as D (5 bases). This CDR3 region has 16 residues. Deletions cut 5 bases from V and 4 bases from J, with 20 bases between. The germline CDR1 and CDR2 sequences are SGHAT and FQDESV (reference sequence). The CDR3 is CASSLVGFGGGETQYF. CDR3 coding DNA: TGTGCCAGCAGCCTGGTCGGTTTCGGCGGAGGAGAGACCCAGTACTTC. Together with reference TRBV11-1 and TRBJ2-5, the CDR3 gives the full variable domain: EAEVAQSPRYKITEKSQAVAFWCDPISGHATLYWYRQILGQGPELLVQFQDESVVDDSQLPKDRFSAERLKGVDSTLKIQPAELGDSAMYLCASSLVGFGGGETQYFGPGTRLLVL.

V gene TRBV7-2 combines with J gene TRBJ2-7; tentative D call: TRBD1 (8 bases). The germline gives CDR1 SGHTA, CDR2 FQGNSA. CDR3 length: 15 amino acids. V lost 5 bases to trimming and J lost 3 bases, with 17 bases between them. The CDR3 nucleotides are TGTGCCAGCAGCCTTGGACAGGGAGGGGTCTACGAGCAGTACTTC. It is translated as CASSLGQGGVYEQYF.

The table lists this clone with a few counts. V usage is TRBV7-9 and J usage is TRBJ2-7; 10 bases align to TRBD1. The CDR3 is made up of 15 amino acids. The germline V gene encodes CDR1 SEHNR and CDR2 FQNEAQ (reference sequence). With 5 bases clipped from V and 5 bases from J, the junction kept 9 bases outside the gene matches. In nucleotides, the CDR3 is TGTGCCAGCAGCAAACCGGGACAGGGGTTCCACGAGCAGTACTTC. This translates into CASSKPGQGFHEQYF.

This clone occurred a few times. The chain couples TRBV5-6 to TRBJ1-5; D may be TRBD1 (6 bases). V lost 4 bases and J lost 4, with 24 bases in between. From germline, CDR1 is SGHDT and CDR2 YYEEEE. This CDR3 has 18 amino acids. In nucleotides, the CDR3 is TGTGCCAGCAGCCGAGGCCCCCCTACCGGGACATATAATCAGCCCCAGCATTTT. This sequence encodes CASSRGPPTGTYNQPQHF.

Details on this clone: The sample has other DNA sequences that encode this CDR3 too. The chain uses TRBV30 and TRBJ2-5; a weak D match, TRBD2 (5 bases). This CDR3 region has 12 residues. Trimming removed 2 bases from V and 5 bases from J, with 9 bases in between. Germline CDR1 and CDR2: GTSNPN and SVGIG (reference sequence). The CDR3 DNA reads as TGTGCCTGGAGTAGAGGAGGTGAGACCCAGTACTTC. Protein sequence: CAWSRGGETQYF.

This chain joins TRBV7-9 and TRBJ1-1; no clear D. V was clipped by 5 bases and J by 0 bases, with 10 bases between them. Germline CDR1 is SEHNR and CDR2 is FQNEAQ (reference sequence). The length of the CDR3 is 14 residues. CDR3 loop: CASSIGLMNTEAFF. CDR3 coding DNA: TGTGCCAGCAGCATCGGACTGATGAACACTGAAGCTTTCTTT.

The chain has TRBV4-2 and TRBJ2-1; possibly TRBD1 for D (6 bases). Trimming cost V 1 base and J 2 bases, with 15 bases left between them. CDR3 size: 17 residues. CDR1 is LGHNA and CDR2 is YNFKEQ in the germline V gene. CDR3 protein: CASSQATMRGTYNEQFF. The CDR3 DNA is TGTGCCAGCAGCCAAGCAACGATGAGGGGGACCTACAATGAGCAGTTCTTC.

This clone occurred a few times. The chain couples TRBV29-1 to TRBJ2-5; D is unclear. Germline-derived CDR1 and CDR2 are SQVTM and ANQGSEA. There are 11 residues in the CDR3. V lost 3 bases and J 7 bases, leaving 9 bases between the germline ends. The CDR3 here is CSVDGGATQYF. CDR3 DNA: TGCAGCGTTGACGGCGGCGCGACCCAGTACTTC.